The 10 T cell receptor beta chains listed next were all sequenced from one sample in a study of T cells in Graves' hyperthyroidism and ophthalmopathy. What was amplified from RNA transcripts were TCR beta CDR3 regions. An initial round of RT-PCR targeting the TCR CDR3 relied on the HTBI primer set. TCRdb used MiXCR to reprocess the multiplex PCR reads, holding one entry per CDR3 protein. This sample has approximately 430,000 distinct CDR3 sequences, with 15% to 19% found just once. Sequenced input: blood. The origin of the receptors is a woman in her late teens or twenties with Graves' hyperthyroidism.

This clonotype was counted a few times. The CDR3 DNA reads TGTGCCAGCAGCTCAGCACAGGGCGATAACTATGGCTACACCTTC. Protein sequence: CASSSAQGDNYGYTF. The chain combines TRBV7-9 with TRBJ1-2; D is perhaps TRBD1 (6 bases). The CDR3 totals 15 residues. Germline V gene sequence: CDR1 SEHNR, CDR2 FQNEAQ (reference sequence). V was trimmed by 4 bases and J by 1 base, leaving 13 bases between them.

The table lists this clonotype with many counts. V is TRBV7-6 and J is TRBJ2-1; 15 positions match TRBD2. This CDR3 has 18 amino acids. CDR1 is SGHVS, CDR2 FNYEAQ, per germline. The V gene end was trimmed by 5 bases and the J gene end by 6 bases; junction bases not matched to a gene: 11. CDR3 sequence (DNA): TGTGCCAGCAGCCTCCGCGCCGGACTAGCGGGGGGGCTCAATGAGCAGTTCTTC. As protein: CASSLRAGLAGGLNEQFF.

This clonotype has ten or more counts. The CDR3 sequence: CASSPLSPSDTQYF. Here the CDR3 DNA reads TGTGCCAGCTCACCACTTAGTCCGTCAGATACGCAGTATTTT. The chain carries TRBV18 and TRBJ2-3, with D unresolved. CDR1 is KGHSH and CDR2 is LQKENI in the germline V gene. The CDR3 extends over 14 amino acids. The germline V and J ends were trimmed by 1 base and 4 bases, with 9 bases remaining between them.

This clonotype was counted at least ten times. V and J are TRBV11-2 and TRBJ2-3; D is uncertain. Germline V CDR1 and CDR2: SGHAT, FQNNGV. The CDR3 contains 15 residues. Deletions cut 5 bases from V and 4 bases from J, with 16 bases between. The CDR3 nucleotides read TGTGCCAGCAGCCGCCGGGCGGTCAGGTCAGATACGCAGTATTTT. The encoded protein is CASSRRAVRSDTQYF.

The genes are TRBV29-1 and TRBJ1-1; unclear D gene. Germline values: CDR1 SQVTM, CDR2 ANQGSEA. The length of the CDR3 is 13 residues. Trimming stripped 7 bases from V and 5 bases from J, with 17 bases between. CDR3 sequence (DNA): TGCAGCGCCGGGGTCCGGGCGGGGACTGAAGCTTTCTTT. It codes for CSAGVRAGTEAFF.

This clonotype was seen ten or more times. V and J are TRBV11-2 and TRBJ2-7; 7 nucleotides match TRBD2. The CDR3 has 13 residues. V was pared by 6 bases and J by 3 bases, with 5 bases of the junction left unmatched. CDR1 SGHAT and CDR2 FQNNGV come from the germline V gene. CDR3 in amino acids: CASSTPSGYEQYF. The DNA for the CDR3 is TGTGCCAGCAGTACTCCTAGCGGCTACGAGCAGTACTTC.

This clonotype was observed many times. This chain joins TRBV5-1 and TRBJ2-7; D possibly corresponds to TRBD2 (5 bases). The V end lost 4 bases, the J end lost 4 bases, and 12 bases lay between the germline ends. Germline V gives CDR1 SGHRS, CDR2 YFSETQ. There are 13 residues in the CDR3. The CDR3 spells CASSREREYEQYF. The CDR3 bases are TGCGCCAGCAGCCGTGAGAGGGAGTACGAGCAGTACTTC.

On this clonotype itself: A junction boundary mismatches the germline segment, possibly from a read error. The chain carries TRBV7-7 and TRBJ2-7; no definite D call. The CDR3 length is 15 residues. In germline, CDR1 is SSHAT, CDR2 FNYEAQ (reference sequence). CDR3 sequence reads: CASSLLLGPSYEQYF. Here the CDR3 DNA reads TGTGCTAGCAGCTTACTTTTGGGTCCCTCCTACGAGCAGTACTTC.

There are many counts of this clonotype. The chain recombines TRBV3-1 with TRBJ1-1, with D possibly TRBD1 on 6 matching bases. The V and J ends lost 6 bases and 5 bases respectively, with 16 bases between them. The CDR3 has 14 amino acids. Germline V gene sequence: CDR1 LGHDT, CDR2 YNNKEL (reference sequence). Written as DNA, the CDR3 is TGTGCCAGCAGTCGAGGGGGTGTAGGGACTGAAGCTTTCTTT. Its translation: CASSRGGVGTEAFF.

This clonotype was detected many times. The gene calls are TRBV7-9 and TRBJ2-2; 8 bases align to TRBD1. V shed 5 bases and J 2 bases; nucleotides not matched to a gene: 4. CDR3 size: 15 residues. Germline-derived CDR1 and CDR2 are SEHNR and FQNEAQ (reference sequence). CDR3 bases: TGTGCCAGCAGCAAGACAGGGGATAACACCGGGGAGCTGTTTTTT. Translation: CASSKTGDNTGELFF.